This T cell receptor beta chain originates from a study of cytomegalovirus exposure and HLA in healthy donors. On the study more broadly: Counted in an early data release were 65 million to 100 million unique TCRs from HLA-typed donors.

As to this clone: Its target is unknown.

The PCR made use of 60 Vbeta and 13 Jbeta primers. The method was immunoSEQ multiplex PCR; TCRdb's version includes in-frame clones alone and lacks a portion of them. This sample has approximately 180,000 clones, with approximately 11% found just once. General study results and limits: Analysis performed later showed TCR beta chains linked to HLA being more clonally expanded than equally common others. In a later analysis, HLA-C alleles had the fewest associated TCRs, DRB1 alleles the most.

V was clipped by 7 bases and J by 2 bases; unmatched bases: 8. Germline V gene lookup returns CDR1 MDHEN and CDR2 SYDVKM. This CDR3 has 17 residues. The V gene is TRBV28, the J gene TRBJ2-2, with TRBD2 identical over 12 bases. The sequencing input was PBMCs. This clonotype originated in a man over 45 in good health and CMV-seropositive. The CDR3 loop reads CASKRLAGAPNTGELFF. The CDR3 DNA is TGTGCCAGCAAGAGACTAGCGGGGGCCCCTAACACCGGGGAGCTGTTTTTT.